The next 13 T cell receptor beta chains were all read from a single sample in a study of OX40 agonist ivuxolimab in advanced cancers. Libraries came from the immunoSEQ multiplex PCR assay. TCRdb provides this immuneACCESS table in a form limited to in-frame rearrangements. Some clones are lacking; in checked studies, under half of them reflect an unresolved V gene, and why the rest are absent is not known. The sample table shows some 62,000 clones, and about 82% are seen once. About 4% of the sample rests with the top ten. Sequencing used CD4+ or CD8+ T cells sorted from blood, obtained in a trial of the OX40 agonist ivuxolimab. These receptors were taken from an adult with an advanced solid tumor such as melanoma, head and neck, liver or kidney cancer.

This rearrangement joins TRBV11-3 to TRBJ2-7, with a weak D call TRBD1 (5 bases). Germline loops: CDR1 SGHNT, CDR2 YENEEA. Trimming left V 5 bases short and J 3 bases short, with 14 bases between. The CDR3 totals 14 residues. CDR3 amino acids: CASSGGRTRYEQYF. Here the CDR3 DNA reads TGTGCCAGCAGCGGCGGACGGACACGCTACGAGCAGTACTTC. Complete variable domain (other parts from reference TRBV11-3 and TRBJ2-7): EAGVVQSPRYKIIEKKQPVAFWCNPISGHNTLYWYLQNLGQGPELLIRYENEEAVDDSQLPKDRFSAERLKGVDSTLKIQPAELGDSAVYLCASSGGRTRYEQYFGPGTRLTVT.

The J gene is TRBJ1-6, the V gene TRBV4-1; D remains unclear. V was shortened by 4 bases and J by 7 bases, with 14 bases between the two germline ends. The length of the CDR3 is 15 residues. Germline V gene sequence: CDR1 MGHRA, CDR2 YSYEKL. The CDR3 bases are TGCGCCAGCAGCCCTGGAGATCTGGGGAATTCACCCCTCCACTTT. It specifies CASSPGDLGNSPLHF.

CDR3 residues: CATALLGVADTQYF. The CDR3 DNA is TGTGCCACCGCGCTTTTGGGAGTGGCAGATACGCAGTATTTT. The chain couples TRBV27 to TRBJ2-3, with D maybe TRBD2 (5 bases). Trimming stripped 10 bases from V and 4 bases from J, with 18 bases between. The germline V gene has CDR1 MNHEY and CDR2 SMNVEV (reference sequence). This CDR3 is built from 14 residues.

Comments on this clone: Additional DNA sequences in this sample encode the identical CDR3. The V call is TRBV7-8, the J call TRBJ2-5; no definite D call. The germline V gene has CDR1 SGHVS and CDR2 FQNEAQ. The CDR3 is made up of 11 amino acids. V was trimmed by 5 bases and J by 4 bases, leaving 5 bases between them. The DNA for the CDR3 is TGTGCCAGCAGCGACGGAGAGACCCAGTACTTC. Amino acids: CASSDGETQYF.

CDR3 in amino acids: CASSFLRDRRSTDTQYF. CDR3 bases: TGTGCCAGCAGTTTCCTTCGCGACAGGAGGAGCACAGATACGCAGTATTTT. The V and J genes are TRBV28 and TRBJ2-3; a weak D match, TRBD1 (6 bases). Germline assignment: CDR1 MDHEN and CDR2 SYDVKM. Trimming took 3 bases from V and 0 from J, leaving 16 bases between them. The CDR3 totals 17 residues.

The chain joins TRBV6-1 to TRBJ2-3; D possibly corresponds to TRBD1 (5 bases). The CDR3 contains 15 residues. The V gene's germline CDR1 is MNHNS and CDR2 SASEGT. Trimming cost V 6 bases and J 1 base, with 14 bases left between them. In nucleotides, the CDR3 is TGTGCCAGCAGGACCCAGGGTTGGGGCACAGATACGCAGTATTTT. Amino acids: CASRTQGWGTDTQYF.

The chain is built from TRBV27 and TRBJ2-3; 7 nucleotides match TRBD1. V lost 8 bases, J lost 4 bases, and 12 bases stayed unmatched. CDR3 length equals 15 residues. Germline CDR1 MNHEY, CDR2 SMNVEV (reference sequence). The CDR3 loop is CASHPSEGGPDTQYF. Written as DNA, the CDR3 is TGTGCCAGCCATCCTTCGGAAGGGGGCCCAGATACGCAGTATTTT.

The chain recombines TRBV7-8 with TRBJ1-2, with 9 bases identical to TRBD1. The V gene's germline CDR1 is SGHVS and CDR2 FQNEAQ. The CDR3 extends over 17 amino acids. V lost 0 bases and J lost 6; bases outside the gene matches: 11. Here the CDR3 reads CASSLAHRGRREDGYTF. The CDR3 DNA follows: TGTGCCAGCAGCTTAGCACACAGGGGGCGTAGGGAGGATGGCTACACCTTC.

This clone was found once. This rearrangement joins TRBV7-9 to TRBJ2-7, with 7 positions matching TRBD1. The CDR3 has 15 residues. CDR1 is SEHNR and CDR2 is FQNEAQ in the germline V gene (reference sequence). After removal of 6 bases from V and 4 bases from J, the junction contained 12 bases not matched to a gene. The CDR3 DNA reads TGTGCCAGCAGTTCGGACAGGACCAGCCGTTACGAGCAGTACTTC. It specifies CASSSDRTSRYEQYF.

The V call is TRBV11-3, the J call TRBJ2-7; possibly TRBD1 or TRBD2 for D (5 bases each). The CDR3 runs to 16 residues. Germline values: CDR1 SGHNT, CDR2 YENEEA. Trimming took 1 base from V and 5 from J, leaving 18 bases between them. The CDR3 spells CASSLGQGTHFDEQYF. As DNA, the CDR3 is TGTGCCAGCAGCTTAGGTCAAGGGACCCACTTCGACGAGCAGTACTTC.

The genes are TRBV5-4 and TRBJ2-1, with 7 nucleotides matching TRBD2. Looked up from germline, CDR1 is SGHNT and CDR2 is YYREEE (reference sequence). This CDR3 is 16 amino acids long. V lost 1 base to trimming and J lost 3 bases; unmatched junction nucleotides: 7. The CDR3 reads CASSLQREVDYNEQFF. CDR3 sequence (DNA): TGTGCCAGCAGCTTGCAACGGGAGGTTGACTACAATGAGCAGTTCTTC.

The chain employs TRBV5-1 and TRBJ2-2, with D possibly matching TRBD2 (5 bases). CDR3 length: 17 residues. Germline CDR1 SGHRS, CDR2 YFSETQ. Trimming left V 4 bases short and J 5 bases short, with 21 bases between. The CDR3 sequence is CASSPLNSGRGTGELFF. DNA of the CDR3: TGCGCCAGCAGCCCTTTAAACTCTGGCCGGGGAACCGGGGAGCTGTTTTTT.

This chain uses TRBV9 with TRBJ1-4; 11 nucleotides agree with TRBD1. This CDR3 spans 16 amino acids. The germline V gene encodes CDR1 SGDLS and CDR2 YYNGEE. V shed 3 bases and J 7 bases; nucleotides not matched to a gene: 8. CDR3 coding DNA: TGTGCCAGCAGCGCCCGATCCGGGACAGGGGGTGAAAAACTGTTTTTT. This sequence encodes CASSARSGTGGEKLFF. The complete variable domain, with remaining parts taken from reference TRBV9 and TRBJ1-4, reads DSGVTQTPKHLITATGQRVTLRCSPRSGDLSVYWYQQSLDQGLQFLIQYYNGEERAKGNILERFSAQQFPDLHSELNLSSLELGDSALYFCASSARSGTGGEKLFFGSGTQLSVL.